This T cell receptor (beta chain) was identified during a study of T cells in Graves' hyperthyroidism and ophthalmopathy. There are 14 residues in the CDR3. The V gene's germline CDR1 is DFQATT and CDR2 SNEGSKA (reference sequence). V lost 0 bases and J 4 bases, leaving 9 bases between the germline ends. The CDR3 regions of TCR beta were amplified from RNA transcripts. HTBI primers were the set used in a first-round RT-PCR of the TCR CDR3. TCRdb analysed the multiplex PCR reads with MiXCR anew, one entry per CDR3 protein. The table records a few hundred thousand distinct CDR3 sequences, approximately 14% of them present only once.

The V gene is TRBV20-1, the J gene TRBJ1-4; D remains ambiguous. The TCR originated in a woman aged 40 to 50 with Graves' hyperthyroidism that later progressed to Graves' ophthalmopathy. The source material was blood. The CDR3 loop is CSARELGYNEKLFF. The CDR3 DNA is TGCAGTGCTAGAGAGTTGGGTTATAATGAAAAACTGTTTTTT.